The rows below give T cell receptor beta chains drawn from one sample of a study of blood T cell repertoires in COVID-19. The table came from immunoSEQ multiplex PCR; TCRdb's copy has only in-frame clones and leaves some out. The table shows about 140,000 clones, with approximately 86% occurring only once. What was sequenced was peripheral blood. The receptors here all came from a man in his 70s with acute or convalescent COVID-19. Both conserved end residues are part of each CDR3. Each record gives: V gene, CDR3 protein.

v_gene: TRBV10-1; CDR3aa: CASSGGDSPNTEAFF
v_gene: TRBV24-1; CDR3aa: CATSDSRAPYEQYF
v_gene: TRBV19; CDR3aa: CASQRQGVVPTYGYTF
v_gene: TRBV5-4; CDR3aa: CASRLAGGDNEQFF
v_gene: TRBV30; CDR3aa: CAWSASGIPGNTIYF
v_gene: TRBV7-9; CDR3aa: CASSLTGEETQYF
v_gene: TRBV30; CDR3aa: CAWSRWGGSEKLFF
v_gene: TRBV6-4; CDR3aa: CASSVSPSADTQYF
v_gene: TRBV19; CDR3aa: CASRPQGPGTEAFF
v_gene: TRBV19; CDR3aa: CASSISVKASGAIDNEQFF
v_gene: TRBV9; CDR3aa: CASSSGLAGDPTGELFF
v_gene: TRBV3-1/TRBV3-2; CDR3aa: CASSQSGTGNTIYF
v_gene: TRBV2; CDR3aa: CASSGGQGADTQYF
v_gene: TRBV29-1; CDR3aa: CSVAKTGGAYEQYF
v_gene: TRBV19; CDR3aa: CASSIDFTSGGNTQYF